These T cell receptor beta chains were read from a single sample in a study of cytomegalovirus exposure and HLA in healthy donors. TCRdb's copy holds only in-frame clones and misses some; the assay was immunoSEQ multiplex PCR. Among 90,000 to 120,000 clones listed, roughly 87% were seen once. The sequenced sample was PBMCs. These receptors were obtained from a man aged 25-45 years in good health and CMV-seropositive. Each CDR3 is given with its conserved first and last residue. The order of the fields is J gene, D gene, clone size, V gene, CDR3 protein, CDR3 DNA. D genes are given only for firm matches. Clone size appears in some rows only: once, few, many, or a class for an expanded clone.

TRBJ1-2 | . | . | TRBV5-8 | CASSSLYAVYGYTF | TGTGCCAGCAGCTCGCTATACGCGGTCTATGGCTACACCTTC
TRBJ2-7 | . | . | TRBV11-3 | CASTLTPTYEQYF | TGTGCCAGCACCTTGACTCCGACCTACGAGCAGTACTTC
TRBJ2-3 | . | . | TRBV11-1 | CASSQDIASTDTQYF | TGTGCCAGCAGCCAGGACATAGCCAGCACAGATACGCAGTATTTT
TRBJ1-2 | TRBD1 | . | TRBV9 | CASSVGDSATNYGYTF | TGTGCCAGCAGCGTAGGGGACAGCGCAACTAACTATGGCTACACCTTC
TRBJ1-2 | . | . | TRBV7-9 | CSSSLFSARVDGYTF | TGTTCCAGCAGCCTTTTCAGCGCCCGCGTAGATGGCTACACCTTC
TRBJ1-4 | . | . | TRBV10-2 | CASSEPGKDEKLFF | TGCGCCAGCAGTGAGCCCGGGAAGGATGAAAAACTGTTTTTT
TRBJ1-1 | TRBD1 | once | TRBV5-1 | CASSLDGDRNTEAFF | TGCGCCAGCAGCTTGGACGGGGACAGGAACACTGAAGCTTTCTTT
TRBJ2-2 | TRBD1 | . | TRBV5-3 | CARSENWDRQPSVGELFF | TGTGCCAGAAGCGAAAACTGGGACAGGCAGCCCTCGGTCGGGGAGCTGTTTTTT
TRBJ1-6 | . | . | TRBV5-1 | CASSLMGEGINSPLHF | TGCGCCAGCAGCTTGATGGGAGAGGGTATAAATTCACCCCTCCACTTT
TRBJ2-7 | TRBD1 | . | TRBV7-9 | CSSSLRTGGTYEQYF | TGTTCCAGCAGCTTAAGGACAGGGGGCACCTACGAGCAGTACTTC
TRBJ2-6 | TRBD1 | . | TRBV19 | CASSSSGTGGSGANVLTF | TGTGCCAGTAGCTCCTCCGGGACAGGGGGCTCTGGGGCCAACGTCCTGACTTTC
TRBJ2-5 | TRBD2 | . | TRBV10-2 | CASSDLFSGGRETQYF | TGCGCCAGCAGTGACCTCTTTAGCGGGGGGAGAGAGACCCAGTACTTC
TRBJ1-4 | TRBD1 | . | TRBV19 | CASSIEADRAGKLFF | TGTGCCAGTAGTATAGAAGCGGACAGGGCGGGAAAACTGTTTTTT
TRBJ1-4 | . | . | TRBV7-6 | CASSYDRTNEKLFF | TGTGCCAGCAGCTACGACAGAACTAATGAAAAACTGTTTTTT
TRBJ2-1 | TRBD2 | few | TRBV4-2 | CASSQLTSGGAVEQFF | TGTGCCAGCAGCCAACTCACTAGCGGGGGGGCCGTTGAGCAGTTCTTC
TRBJ2-2 | TRBD2 | few | TRBV10-1 | CASHLGGSNTGELFF | TGCGCCAGTCACCTCGGGGGGTCGAACACCGGGGAGCTGTTTTTT
TRBJ1-1 | . | once | TRBV5-1 | CASSLEQGGNTEAFF | TGCGCCAGCAGCTTGGAGCAGGGCGGCAACACTGAAGCTTTCTTT
TRBJ1-4 | . | once | TRBV30 | CAWMDGVEELFF | TGTGCCTGGATGGACGGGGTAGAGGAACTGTTTTTT
TRBJ1-2 | . | . | TRBV10-1 | CASSVGSSFNGYTF | TGCGCCAGCAGTGTGGGGAGCTCCTTTAATGGCTACACCTTC
TRBJ2-3 | TRBD2 | . | TRBV9 | CASTGTSGGTDTQYF | TGTGCCAGCACCGGGACTAGCGGGGGCACAGATACGCAGTATTTT
TRBJ1-6 | . | . | TRBV6-5 | CASSYEGQGLSPLHF | TGTGCCAGCAGTTACGAAGGGCAGGGCCTTTCACCCCTCCACTTT
TRBJ1-2 | . | . | TRBV19 | CASSILFTALGYGYTF | TGTGCCAGTAGTATTTTATTCACAGCCCTGGGCTATGGCTACACCTTC
TRBJ2-1 | . | few | TRBV19 | CASTTAYNEQFF | TGTGCCAGTACAACGGCCTACAATGAGCAGTTCTTC
TRBJ1-4 | TRBD1 | . | TRBV6-6 | CASSTGQDGNEKLFF | TGTGCCAGCAGTACCGGACAGGACGGTAATGAAAAACTGTTTTTT
TRBJ2-7 | . | . | TRBV20-1 | CSVSSGGGQYF | TGCAGTGTTTCATCGGGGGGCGGGCAGTACTTC
TRBJ2-7 | TRBD1 | once | TRBV5-6 | CASSPTGTGPYEQYF | TGTGCCAGCAGCCCGACCGGGACAGGACCTTACGAGCAGTACTTC
TRBJ1-2 | . | once | TRBV30 | CAWSLSPGQNYGYTF | TGTGCCTGGAGTCTCTCCCCCGGACAAAACTATGGCTACACCTTC
TRBJ1-1 | TRBD1 | . | TRBV5-4 | CASSLAPRGQAFF | TGTGCCAGCAGCTTGGCCCCCAGGGGGCAAGCTTTCTTT
TRBJ2-1 | TRBD2 | . | TRBV10-3 | CAISPVPGLAGRSYNEQFF | TGTGCCATCAGTCCCGTCCCGGGACTAGCGGGGAGGTCCTACAATGAGCAGTTCTTC
TRBJ2-7 | TRBD1 | . | TRBV19 | CASSIPGGEAYEQYF | TGTGCCAGTAGTATACCAGGGGGCGAGGCTTACGAGCAGTACTTC
TRBJ1-5 | . | . | TRBV6-6 | CASSYGGHQGNQPQHF | TGTGCCAGCAGTTACGGGGGACACCAAGGGAATCAGCCCCAGCATTTT
TRBJ1-1 | . | few | TRBV16 | CASSRQGSMNTEAFF | TGTGCCAGCAGCCGCCAGGGTTCGATGAACACTGAAGCTTTCTTT
TRBJ2-7 | . | once | TRBV6-1 | CASRQGPGHEQYF | TGTGCCAGCAGACAGGGACCCGGGCACGAGCAGTACTTC
TRBJ1-4 | . | . | TRBV15 | CATSRAGEKLFF | TGTGCCACCAGCAGAGCGGGGGAAAAACTGTTTTTT
TRBJ2-2 | TRBD2 | . | TRBV11-3 | CASSLTSGGAGELFF | TGTGCCAGCAGCTTGACTAGCGGGGGGGCCGGGGAGCTGTTTTTT
TRBJ2-7 | . | once | TRBV7-8 | CASSLVDTYSYEQYF | TGTGCCAGCAGCTTAGTGGACACCTACTCCTACGAGCAGTACTTC
TRBJ1-2 | . | . | TRBV20-1 | CSARTGGGSTF | TGCAGTGCTAGGACCGGCGGCGGCTCCACCTTC
TRBJ2-3 | TRBD1 | . | TRBV18 | CASSPGGTGVDTQYF | TGTGCCAGCTCACCAGGAGGGACAGGGGTTGATACGCAGTATTTT
TRBJ2-7 | TRBD1 | few | TRBV6-5 | CASARDREAEQYF | TGTGCCAGCGCTCGGGACAGGGAGGCCGAGCAGTACTTC